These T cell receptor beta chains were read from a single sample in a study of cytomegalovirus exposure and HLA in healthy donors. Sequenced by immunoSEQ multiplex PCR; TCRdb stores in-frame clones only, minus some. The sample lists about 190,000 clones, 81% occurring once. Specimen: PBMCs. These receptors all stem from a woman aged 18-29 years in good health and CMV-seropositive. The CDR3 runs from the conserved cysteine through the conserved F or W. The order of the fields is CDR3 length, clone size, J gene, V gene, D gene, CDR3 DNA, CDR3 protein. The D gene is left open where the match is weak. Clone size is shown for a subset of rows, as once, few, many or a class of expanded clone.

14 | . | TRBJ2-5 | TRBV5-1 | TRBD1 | TGCGCCAGCAGCAGAACAGGGGACGGGGAGACCCAGTACTTC | CASSRTGDGETQYF
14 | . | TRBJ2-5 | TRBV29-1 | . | TGCAGCGTTAAACTACGGGGGGCCGGCGAGACCCAGTACTTC | CSVKLRGAGETQYF
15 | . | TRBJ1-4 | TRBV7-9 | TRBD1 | TGTGCCAGCAGCTTAGCAGGGGGCGGAGGTGAAAAACTGTTTTTT | CASSLAGGGGEKLFF
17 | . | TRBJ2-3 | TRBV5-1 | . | TGCGCCAGCAGCTCCCGCCCTACCCCGGGTAGCACAGATACGCAGTATTTT | CASSSRPTPGSTDTQYF
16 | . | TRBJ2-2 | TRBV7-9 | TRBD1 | TGTGCCAGCAGCTTAGCGGCAGGGGGCAGGACCGGGGAGCTGTTTTTT | CASSLAAGGRTGELFF
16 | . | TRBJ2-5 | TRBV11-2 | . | TGTGCCAGCAGCTTATCGACGAGCGTCTCACAAGAGACCCAGTACTTC | CASSLSTSVSQETQYF
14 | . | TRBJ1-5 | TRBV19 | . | TGTGCCAGTAGTATCCGCGGGGGTCTTCAGCCCCAGCATTTT | CASSIRGGLQPQHF
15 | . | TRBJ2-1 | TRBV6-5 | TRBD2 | TGTGCCAGCAGCTCAAGCGGGGGACTGGGAAATGAGCAGTTCTTC | CASSSSGGLGNEQFF
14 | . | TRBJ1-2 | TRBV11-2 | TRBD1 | TGTGCCAGCAGCTTAGAACAGGGGGCTTGGGGCTACACCTTC | CASSLEQGAWGYTF
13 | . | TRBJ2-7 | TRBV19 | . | TGTGCCAGTAGTATAGGCCAGGGTCACGAGCAGTACTTC | CASSIGQGHEQYF
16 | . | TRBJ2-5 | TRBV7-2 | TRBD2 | TGTGCCAGCAGCTTAGGTGCGGGGGGCCCCCAAGAGACCCAGTACTTC | CASSLGAGGPQETQYF
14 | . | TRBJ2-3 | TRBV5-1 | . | TGCGCCAGCAGCTTGCAGGGAAGCACAGATACGCAGTATTTT | CASSLQGSTDTQYF
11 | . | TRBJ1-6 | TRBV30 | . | TGTGCCTGGTCCCAAAATTCACCCCTCCACTTT | CAWSQNSPLHF
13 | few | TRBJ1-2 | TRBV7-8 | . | TGTGCCAGCAGCTTAGGTCCGTCGCGTGGCTACACCTTC | CASSLGPSRGYTF
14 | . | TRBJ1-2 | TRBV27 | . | TGTGCCAGCGCTAAAGGTCGGGGAAGCTATGGCTACACCTTC | CASAKGRGSYGYTF
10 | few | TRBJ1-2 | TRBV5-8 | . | TGTGCCACGGGGGGCCGGGGCTACACCTTC | CATGGRGYTF
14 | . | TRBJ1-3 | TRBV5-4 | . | TGTGCCAGCAGCTCGACGGGACTCGGAAACACCATATATTTT | CASSSTGLGNTIYF
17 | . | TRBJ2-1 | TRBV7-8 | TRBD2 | TGTGCCAGCAGCTTAGCCTTAGCGGGGGGGCCCAACAATGAGCAGTTCTTC | CASSLALAGGPNNEQFF
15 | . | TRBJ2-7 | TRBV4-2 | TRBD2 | TGTGCCAGCAGCCCTGGGAGCGGGGGGGCGTACGAGCAGTACTTC | CASSPGSGGAYEQYF
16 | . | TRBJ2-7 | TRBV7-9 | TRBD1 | TGTGCCAGCAGCCACCCCACCATGGGACAGACCTACGAGCGGTACTTC | CASSHPTMGQTYERYF
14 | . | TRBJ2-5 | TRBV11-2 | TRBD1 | TGTGCCAGCAGCTTCGGACAGGGGAGGGAGACCCAGTACTTC | CASSFGQGRETQYF
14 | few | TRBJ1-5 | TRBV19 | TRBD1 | TGTGCCAGTACCGGGACAGGGGGTTTTCAGCCCCAGCATTTT | CASTGTGGFQPQHF
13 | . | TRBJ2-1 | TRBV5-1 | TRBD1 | TGCGCCAGCAGCTTACAGGGGTACAATGAGCAGTTCTTC | CASSLQGYNEQFF
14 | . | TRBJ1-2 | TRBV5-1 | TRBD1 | TGCGCCAGCAGCTTGGACAGGGGTGTCTATGGCTACACCTTC | CASSLDRGVYGYTF
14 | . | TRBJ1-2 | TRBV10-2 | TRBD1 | TGCGCCAGCAGGGAGGACAGGGGTAACTATGGCTACACCTTC | CASREDRGNYGYTF
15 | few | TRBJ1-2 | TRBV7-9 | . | TGTGCCAGCAGCTTAGTGGCAGGGGAAGACTATGGCTACACCTTC | CASSLVAGEDYGYTF
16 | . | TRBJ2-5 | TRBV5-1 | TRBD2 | TGCGCCAGCAGCTACATGGGGGGACTAGCGGGGGGTGAGCAGTACTTC | CASSYMGGLAGGEQYF
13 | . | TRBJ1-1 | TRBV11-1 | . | TGTGCCAGCAGCTCCGCCTCGGGCACTGAAGCTTTCTTT | CASSSASGTEAFF
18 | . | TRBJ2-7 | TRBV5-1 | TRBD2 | TGCGCCAGCAGCTTCGGGGGGTCTAGCGGGGGGGCCTTCTACGAGCAGTACTTC | CASSFGGSSGGAFYEQYF